The clone carrying this T cell receptor beta chain was recorded a few times. This entry comes from a study of T-cell reconstitution after alpha-beta-depleted transplantation in children. Trimming shortened V by 4 bases and J by 2 bases, and 12 bases separated the two germline ends. The germline CDR1 and CDR2 sequences are LGHNA and YSLEER. The CDR3 extends over 15 amino acids. Unique molecular identifiers were used to barcode this TCRbeta library. TCRdb processed the PCR reads anew with MiXCR; each CDR3 protein has one entry. The table has around 380,000 distinct CDR3 sequences, under 13% seen once. The chain is built from TRBV4-3 and TRBJ2-1, with D perhaps TRBD1 or TRBD2 (5 bases each). The specimen was PBMCs from the stem cell graft donor, collected from the stem cell graft. The sequence was obtained from a human donor who donated a stem cell graft to a child with acute myeloid leukemia. The CDR3 coding sequence is TGCGCCAGCAGCCGCAGGGAGACGGCCTACAATGAGCAGTTCTTC. As protein: CASSRRETAYNEQFF.